These T cell receptor beta chains were read from a single sample in a study of T cells after yellow fever vaccination. TCRdb re-derived calls from the 5' RACE reads in MiXCR, one entry per CDR3 protein. The table includes 310,000 or so distinct CDR3 sequences, less than 4.5% detected once. Sequences were derived from PBMCs, sampled on the day of the yellow fever booster vaccination. Every receptor here comes from a man younger than 35 who received the YFV17D yellow fever vaccine. Each CDR3 is given with its conserved first and last residue. Each record gives: CDR3 length, clone size, J gene, V gene, D gene, CDR3 DNA, CDR3 protein. A D gene is named only where the DNA matches it firmly. Size tells how often a clone was seen (once, few, many) or the class of an expanded clone, and some rows leave it out.

cdr3_length: 13
clone_size: many
j_call: TRBJ2-5
v_call: TRBV28
d_call: -
cdr3_nt: TGTGCCAGCAGTCGACAGATACAAGAGACCCAGTACTTC
cdr3_aa: CASSRQIQETQYF

cdr3_length: 14
clone_size: -
j_call: TRBJ1-1
v_call: TRBV29-1
d_call: -
cdr3_nt: TGCAGCGTGGGCCGGACAGCTATGAACACTGAAGCTTTCTTT
cdr3_aa: CSVGRTAMNTEAFF

cdr3_length: 13
clone_size: -
j_call: TRBJ2-1
v_call: TRBV5-1
d_call: -
cdr3_nt: TGCGCCAGCAGCGGGGACGGCTACAATGAGCAGTTCTTC
cdr3_aa: CASSGDGYNEQFF

cdr3_length: 16
clone_size: many
j_call: TRBJ1-5
v_call: TRBV19
d_call: -
cdr3_nt: TGTGCCAGTAGTCAAAGGGGTGGACAGATCAATCAGCCCCAGCATTTT
cdr3_aa: CASSQRGGQINQPQHF

cdr3_length: 16
clone_size: few
j_call: TRBJ2-2
v_call: TRBV5-6
d_call: -
cdr3_nt: TGTGCCAGCAGCTTGTTGAAGGAGGGGAACACCGGGGAGCTGTTTTTT
cdr3_aa: CASSLLKEGNTGELFF

cdr3_length: 12
clone_size: many
j_call: TRBJ2-3
v_call: TRBV6-2/TRBV6-3
d_call: -
cdr3_nt: TGTGCCAGCAGTTACCCCGGGGATACGCAGTATTTT
cdr3_aa: CASSYPGDTQYF

cdr3_length: 16
clone_size: -
j_call: TRBJ2-7
v_call: TRBV7-2
d_call: TRBD1
cdr3_nt: TGTGCCAGCAGCTTAAGGCCGGGACAGGGGAACTACGAGCAGTACTTC
cdr3_aa: CASSLRPGQGNYEQYF

cdr3_length: 14
clone_size: many
j_call: TRBJ1-4
v_call: TRBV20-1
d_call: -
cdr3_nt: TGCAGTGCTAGGGACCCAAAGAAGAATGAAAAACTGTTTTTT
cdr3_aa: CSARDPKKNEKLFF

cdr3_length: 14
clone_size: many
j_call: TRBJ2-2
v_call: TRBV20-1
d_call: -
cdr3_nt: TGCAGTGCCCCCGGCCGGGGGTTCACCGGGGAGCTGTTTTTT
cdr3_aa: CSAPGRGFTGELFF

cdr3_length: 14
clone_size: many
j_call: TRBJ2-7
v_call: TRBV21-1
d_call: -
cdr3_nt: TGTGCCAGCAGCAAACGGCGGTACTCCTACGAGCAGTACTTC
cdr3_aa: CASSKRRYSYEQYF

cdr3_length: 15
clone_size: many
j_call: TRBJ1-1
v_call: TRBV29-1
d_call: TRBD1
cdr3_nt: TGCAGCGTCCAACCTTCGACAGGGGGAAACGCTGAAGCTTTCTTT
cdr3_aa: CSVQPSTGGNAEAFF

cdr3_length: 16
clone_size: many
j_call: TRBJ2-3
v_call: TRBV5-6
d_call: -
cdr3_nt: TGTGCCAGCAGCTTGTTATCGGGCTACTTCACAGATACGCAGTATTTT
cdr3_aa: CASSLLSGYFTDTQYF

cdr3_length: 13
clone_size: many
j_call: TRBJ2-2
v_call: TRBV28
d_call: -
cdr3_nt: TGTGCCAGCAGTTTACAGGAATCCGGGGAGCTGTTTTTT
cdr3_aa: CASSLQESGELFF

cdr3_length: 13
clone_size: few
j_call: TRBJ1-1
v_call: TRBV29-1
d_call: -
cdr3_nt: TGCAGCTCCTACAGGGCGGGGCGCACTGAAGCTTTCTTT
cdr3_aa: CSSYRAGRTEAFF

cdr3_length: 13
clone_size: few
j_call: TRBJ2-1
v_call: TRBV20-1
d_call: -
cdr3_nt: TGCAGTGCTAAGCGGAGCGCCTACAATGAGCAGTTCTTC
cdr3_aa: CSAKRSAYNEQFF

cdr3_length: 14
clone_size: -
j_call: TRBJ1-4
v_call: TRBV25-1
d_call: TRBD1
cdr3_nt: TGTGCCAGCAGGGATACCGGGACAGGGGTGAAACTGTTTTTT
cdr3_aa: CASRDTGTGVKLFF

cdr3_length: 12
clone_size: -
j_call: TRBJ1-4
v_call: TRBV3-1
d_call: -
cdr3_nt: TGTGCCAGCAGCCAAGTTTACGAAAAACTGTTTTTT
cdr3_aa: CASSQVYEKLFF

cdr3_length: 16
clone_size: -
j_call: TRBJ1-5
v_call: TRBV5-1
d_call: -
cdr3_nt: TGCGCCAGCAGCTTGACGGGTGGCAGGAATAATCAGCCCCAGCATTTT
cdr3_aa: CASSLTGGRNNQPQHF

cdr3_length: 14
clone_size: few
j_call: TRBJ1-5
v_call: TRBV20-1
d_call: TRBD1
cdr3_nt: TGCAGTGCTAGAGAACTGACAGGGTTTCAGCCCCAGCATTTT
cdr3_aa: CSARELTGFQPQHF

cdr3_length: 16
clone_size: few
j_call: TRBJ2-3
v_call: TRBV6-5
d_call: TRBD2
cdr3_nt: TGTGCCAGCAGCCGTAGACTAGCGAGGACCACAGATACGCAGTATTTT
cdr3_aa: CASSRRLARTTDTQYF

cdr3_length: 16
clone_size: few
j_call: TRBJ2-3
v_call: TRBV6-1
d_call: TRBD2
cdr3_nt: TGTGCCAGCACCCCCGGGACGGGGGGAGGCACAGATACGCAGTATTTT
cdr3_aa: CASTPGTGGGTDTQYF

cdr3_length: 14
clone_size: -
j_call: TRBJ2-5
v_call: TRBV7-2
d_call: -
cdr3_nt: TGTGCCAGCACCCAGGTGGGTGGTGGAGAGACCCAGTACTTC
cdr3_aa: CASTQVGGGETQYF

cdr3_length: 14
clone_size: few
j_call: TRBJ2-7
v_call: TRBV27
d_call: -
cdr3_nt: TGTGCCAGCAGTTTATCAGGCCGGGCCTACGAGCAGTACTTC
cdr3_aa: CASSLSGRAYEQYF

cdr3_length: 14
clone_size: many
j_call: TRBJ1-1
v_call: TRBV19
d_call: -
cdr3_nt: TGTGCCAGCAGCCCCTGGGGCTTAAGGACTGAAGCTTTCTTT
cdr3_aa: CASSPWGLRTEAFF

cdr3_length: 14
clone_size: many
j_call: TRBJ1-5
v_call: TRBV3-1
d_call: -
cdr3_nt: TGTGCCAGCAGCCAGAGCAGGGGCAATCAGCCCCAGCATTTT
cdr3_aa: CASSQSRGNQPQHF

cdr3_length: 15
clone_size: many
j_call: TRBJ2-1
v_call: TRBV28
d_call: -
cdr3_nt: TGTGCCAGCTCCCCCCCAAGGAGCTCCTACAATGAGCAGTTCTTC
cdr3_aa: CASSPPRSSYNEQFF